The 21 T cell receptor beta chains given below trace back to one sample, sequenced in a study of cytomegalovirus exposure and HLA in healthy donors. PCR used 60 Vbeta primers and 13 Jbeta primers. Method: immunoSEQ multiplex PCR; TCRdb's copy keeps in-frame clones and lacks some. Altogether about 82,000 clones are present, 65% being singletons, with the ten largest covering 20% to 25%. The specimen was PBMCs. The receptors were gathered from a woman in her forties or fifties in good health and CMV-seropositive.

The chain uses TRBV7-9 and TRBJ2-3; 11 bases align to TRBD2. The germline V gene encodes CDR1 SEHNR and CDR2 FQNEAQ (reference sequence). The junction had 3 bases not matched to a gene; V was cut back by 0 bases and J by 4 bases. The CDR3 is 16 residues long. Written as DNA, the CDR3 is TGTGCCAGCAGCTTAGCGCTAGCGGGGGGTGCAGATACGCAGTATTTT. It codes for CASSLALAGGADTQYF.

DNA of the CDR3: TGCGCCAGCAGTTTAACAGGGGTCGGCTATGGCTACACCTTC. Its translation: CASSLTGVGYGYTF. The rearrangement uses TRBV5-1 and TRBJ1-2, with 7 bases that match TRBD1. V was pared by 5 bases and J by 4 bases, with 8 bases of the junction left unmatched. The germline V gene has CDR1 SGHRS and CDR2 YFSETQ. This CDR3 has 14 residues.

J is TRBJ1-5 and V is TRBV10-3; 7 positions agree with TRBD1. Trimming at V came to 2 bases and at J to 1 base, leaving 8 bases not matched to a gene. Germline assignment: CDR1 ENHRY and CDR2 SYGVKD. CDR3 length equals 17 residues. CDR3 nucleotide sequence: TGTGCCATCAGTGAGCTGGCAGGGGGTAGGAGCAATCAGCCCCAGCATTTT. Translated, it gives CAISELAGGRSNQPQHF.

The chain uses TRBV19 and TRBJ1-2; possibly TRBD1 for D (6 bases). Germline-derived CDR1 and CDR2 are LNHDA and SQIVND (reference sequence). Deletions cut 7 bases from V and 4 bases from J, with 16 bases between. CDR3 length equals 14 residues. Here the CDR3 DNA reads TGTGCCAGTAACCCCTCAGGGGCCACCTATGGCTACACCTTC. Translated, it gives CASNPSGATYGYTF.

V gene TRBV2 combines with J gene TRBJ1-1; TRBD1 matches at 9 bases. With V trimmed by 6 bases and J by 7 bases, 6 bases remained unmatched. Germline CDR1 SNHLY, CDR2 FYNNEI. The CDR3 sequence is 13 residues long. CDR3 residues: CASSATGGGEAFF. The CDR3 DNA is TGTGCCAGCAGCGCCACAGGGGGCGGTGAAGCTTTCTTT.

V and J are TRBV15 and TRBJ2-3; tentative D call: TRBD2 (5 bases). This CDR3 region has 13 residues. With 5 bases removed from V and 3 bases from J, the gap between germline ends came to 9 bases. CDR1 is LNHNV and CDR2 is YYDKDF in the germline V gene (reference sequence). This CDR3 reads CATSQSGTDTQYF. The CDR3 DNA sequence: TGTGCCACCAGCCAATCGGGGACAGATACGCAGTATTTT.

This clone has more than one count but fewer than ten. The genes are TRBV11-2 and TRBJ1-4; TRBD1 agrees at 7 bases. The CDR3 contains 16 residues. J lost 0 bases, V lost 5 bases, and 6 bases had no gene match. CDR1 SGHAT and CDR2 FQNNGV come from the germline V gene. In DNA form, the CDR3 reads TGTGCCAGCAGCAATCGACAGGGTGCAACTAATGAAAAACTGTTTTTT. Translating gives CASSNRQGATNEKLFF.

Only one count was recorded for this clone. This sequence joins TRBV5-1 and TRBJ2-7; 11 bases line up with TRBD2. From germline, CDR1 is SGHRS and CDR2 YFSETQ. The ends lost 2 bases at V and 6 bases at J; junction bases unmatched: 7. CDR3 length: 15 residues. The CDR3 DNA reads as TGCGCCAGCAGCTTCACCGGGACTAGCGGTCTCGAGCAGTACTTC. Its protein is CASSFTGTSGLEQYF.

This chain connects TRBV7-6 to TRBJ2-1; D possibly corresponds to TRBD2 (5 bases). The germline V gene encodes CDR1 SGHVS and CDR2 FNYEAQ. This CDR3 contains 13 residues. V was clipped by 5 bases and J by 4 bases, with 9 bases between them. CDR3 loop: CASSLREYNEQFF. CDR3 nucleotide sequence: TGTGCCAGCAGCCTGAGGGAATACAATGAGCAGTTCTTC.

The V call is TRBV23-1, the J call TRBJ1-2; 8 nucleotides match TRBD1. TRBV23-1 carries the ORF label, with uncertain function. The CDR3 has 12 residues. After removal of 6 bases from V and 6 bases from J, the junction contained 3 bases not matched to a gene. CDR3 sequence: CASRGTGDGYTF. The CDR3 nucleotides are TGCGCCAGCAGGGGGACAGGCGATGGCTACACCTTC.

V and J are TRBV7-2 and TRBJ2-3, with 9 bases identical to TRBD2. V was clipped by 4 bases and J by 5 bases; unmatched bases: 10. CDR3 size: 16 residues. CDR1 is SGHTA, CDR2 FQGNSA, per germline. The CDR3 region has the DNA TGTGCCAGCAGCTCCCCGGCGGGGGGGGCCGGAGATACGCAGTATTTT. Its protein product is CASSSPAGGAGDTQYF.

The J gene is TRBJ2-7, the V gene TRBV7-8, with a tentative D call TRBD2 (6 bases). The CDR3 consists of 14 residues. Germline V lookup: CDR1 SGHVS, CDR2 FQNEAQ. The germline V and J ends were trimmed by 3 bases and 0 bases, with 9 bases remaining between them. Written as DNA, the CDR3 is TGTGCCAGCAGCTTGGGACTGTACTCCTACGAGCAGTACTTC. Protein sequence: CASSLGLYSYEQYF.

The chain joins TRBV5-5 to TRBJ1-5, with a weak D call TRBD1 (6 bases). Germline CDR1 reads SGHKS; CDR2 reads YYEKEE (reference sequence). The CDR3 length is 14 residues. Deletions cut 9 bases from V and 0 bases from J, with 13 bases between. Written as DNA, the CDR3 is TGTGCCATCAGGACAGTTTATAGCAATCAGCCCCAGCATTTT. Translation: CAIRTVYSNQPQHF.

This clone has more than one count but fewer than ten. This chain links TRBV28 with TRBJ2-5; TRBD1 aligns across 7 bases. V was pared by 6 bases and J by 2 bases, with 6 bases of the junction left unmatched. CDR1 and CDR2 (germline): MDHEN, SYDVKM. The CDR3 runs 14 residues. Here the CDR3 reads CASSLGGPQETQYF. The CDR3 region has the DNA TGTGCCAGCAGCTTAGGGGGCCCTCAAGAGACCCAGTACTTC.

The genes are TRBV7-9 and TRBJ2-5; TRBD2 is a possible D gene (6 bases). This CDR3 contains 13 residues. Per the germline V gene, CDR1 is SEHNR and CDR2 is FQNEAQ (reference sequence). V gave up 3 bases and J gave up 2 bases, with 7 bases separating them. The CDR3 nucleotides read TGTGCCAGCAGCTTTAGCGGACAAGAGACCCAGTACTTC. It is translated as CASSFSGQETQYF.

The CDR3 DNA follows: TGTGCCAGCCTGAAGAGCCTGGAGACAGATACGCAGTATTTT. Translating it yields CASLKSLETDTQYF. This chain connects TRBV6-1 to TRBJ2-3; no clear D. The CDR3 totals 14 residues. Trimming pared 8 bases from V and 3 bases from J, leaving 15 bases between. From germline, CDR1 is MNHNS and CDR2 SASEGT.

The chain couples TRBV19 to TRBJ1-1; D is undetermined. Trimming shortened V by 7 bases and J by 3 bases, and 12 bases separated the two germline ends. Germline CDR1 and CDR2: LNHDA and SQIVND (reference sequence). The CDR3 length is 13 residues. The CDR3 region has the DNA TGTGCCAGTAAGGGTAGGGAGTACACTGAAGCTTTCTTT. Translation gives CASKGREYTEAFF. Using reference TRBV19 and TRBJ1-1 for the parts outside the CDR3, the full variable domain is DGGITQSPKYLFRKEGQNVTLSCEQNLNHDAMYWYRQDPGQGLRLIYYSQIVNDFQKGDIAEGYSVSREKKESFPLTVTSAQKNPTAFYLCASKGREYTEAFFGQGTRLTVV.

The chain employs TRBV4-2 and TRBJ2-5; no clear D. Trimming removed 0 bases at V and 5 bases at J, with 7 bases between. The CDR3 is 13 amino acids. Germline loops: CDR1 LGHNA, CDR2 YNFKEQ. The CDR3 DNA follows: TGTGCCAGCAGCCAAGATAGAACGGAGACCCAGTACTTC. Amino acids: CASSQDRTETQYF.

The rearrangement joins TRBV7-6 to TRBJ2-7; TRBD2 agrees at 10 bases. Germline V CDR1 and CDR2: SGHVS, FNYEAQ. V was clipped by 5 bases and J by 0 bases; unmatched bases: 4. The CDR3 runs to 15 residues. The CDR3 nucleotides read TGTGCCAGCAGCCCGACTAGCGGGCGCTCCTACGAGCAGTACTTC. It is translated as CASSPTSGRSYEQYF.

The sample holds a few counts of this clone. The gene calls are TRBV5-6 and TRBJ1-1; no definite D call. Germline V gene sequence: CDR1 SGHDT, CDR2 YYEEEE. V dropped 0 bases and J dropped 5 bases, with 11 bases sitting between them. The CDR3 runs to 14 residues. The CDR3 coding sequence is TGTGCCAGCAGCTTGGGGAAGAGAGGGACTGAAGCTTTCTTT. Translating it yields CASSLGKRGTEAFF. Variable domain in full (rest from reference TRBV5-6 and TRBJ1-1): DAGVTQSPTHLIKTRGQQVTLRCSPKSGHDTVSWYQQALGQGPQFIFQYYEEEERQRGNFPDRFSGHQFPNYSSELNVNALLLGDSALYLCASSLGKRGTEAFFGQGTRLTVV.

Only a few counts were recorded for this clone. The chain couples TRBV15 to TRBJ1-1; no firm D call. The V end was cut by 3 bases, the J end by 2 bases, with 4 bases between. Germline V gene sequence: CDR1 LNHNV, CDR2 YYDKDF (reference sequence). The CDR3 has 12 residues. This CDR3 is CATSRANTEAFF. The CDR3 coding sequence is TGTGCCACCAGCAGGGCTAACACTGAAGCTTTCTTT.